Below are 22 T cell receptor beta chains sequenced from a single sample in a study of blood T cell repertoires in COVID-19. Data came from immunoSEQ multiplex PCR; TCRdb stores just in-frame clones and leaves some out. The repertoire includes 280,000 or so clones, 89% of them detected once, and approximately 12% sits in the top ten. Specimen: peripheral blood. The source is an older woman with acute or convalescent COVID-19.

The chain is built from TRBV7-9 and TRBJ2-1; D is unresolved. Germline CDR1 is SEHNR and CDR2 is FQNEAQ (reference sequence). Trimming left V 6 bases short and J 5 bases short, with 11 bases between. This CDR3 has 13 amino acids. The CDR3 DNA reads TGTGCCAGCAGTTTGGGCTCGGACAATGAGCAGTTCTTC. Residues: CASSLGSDNEQFF.

The J gene is TRBJ2-7, the V gene TRBV14; 15 bases are shared with TRBD2. Losses at the gene ends were 0 bases for V and 6 bases for J; bases not matched to a gene: 6. Germline lookup yields CDR1 SGHDN and CDR2 FVKESK. This CDR3 is built from 17 residues. CDR3 DNA sequence: TGTGCCAGCAGCCAAGATCAAGCGGGACTAGCGGGAGGCGAGCAGTACTTC. Protein sequence: CASSQDQAGLAGGEQYF.

The chain carries TRBV2 and TRBJ2-1; perhaps TRBD2 as D (5 bases). This CDR3 has 14 amino acids. V was clipped by 11 bases and J by 0 bases, with 14 bases between them. Germline values: CDR1 SNHLY, CDR2 FYNNEI. The CDR3 spells CAGKKLVSYNEQFF. The DNA of the CDR3 is TGTGCCGGCAAAAAACTAGTCTCCTACAATGAGCAGTTCTTC.

V is TRBV9 and J is TRBJ2-3; 8 bases map to TRBD2. V trimming: 4 bases; J trimming: 0 bases; junction bases outside the gene matches: 16. The CDR3 is 19 residues long. Per the germline V gene, CDR1 is SGDLS and CDR2 is YYNGEE. CDR3 loop: CASSLTPGLGRSSTDTQYF. The CDR3 DNA is TGTGCCAGCAGCCTAACTCCGGGACTAGGGAGGTCTAGCACAGATACGCAGTATTTT.

This chain joins TRBV5-1 and TRBJ1-6, with 7 bases identical to TRBD1. V gave up 5 bases and J gave up 0 bases; unmatched junction bases: 2. This CDR3 has 15 residues. The V gene's germline CDR1 is SGHRS and CDR2 YFSETQ. This CDR3 is CASRTGSSYNSPLHF. The DNA of the CDR3 is TGCGCCAGCAGGACAGGGAGCTCCTATAATTCACCCCTCCACTTT.

The chain combines TRBV9 with TRBJ2-3; 7 bases are a match to TRBD2. V was pared by 4 bases and J by 2 bases, with 7 bases of the junction left unmatched. The CDR3 is 15 residues long. Germline loops: CDR1 SGDLS, CDR2 YYNGEE. The CDR3 nucleotides are TGTGCCAGCAGCATAGTAGCGGGCTACACAGATACGCAGTATTTT. Residues: CASSIVAGYTDTQYF.

This clone was observed a handful of times. The chain combines TRBV5-1 with TRBJ1-6; unclear D gene. The germline V and J ends were trimmed by 0 bases and 6 bases, with 10 bases remaining between them. The CDR3 sequence is 15 residues long. Per germline, CDR1 SGHRS and CDR2 YFSETQ. The CDR3 protein is CASSLALGSNSPLHF. The CDR3, as DNA: TGCGCCAGCAGCTTGGCCCTGGGGAGTAATTCACCCCTCCACTTT.

The chain links TRBV18 to TRBJ1-1; 8 bases map to TRBD1. CDR3 length: 13 amino acids. From germline, CDR1 is KGHSH and CDR2 LQKENI. V trimming: 5 bases; J trimming: 4 bases; junction bases outside the gene matches: 3. The CDR3 DNA reads TGTGCCAGCTCAAACACAGGGGGCACTGAAGCTTTCTTT. Protein product: CASSNTGGTEAFF. The whole variable domain, filled in from reference TRBV18 and TRBJ1-1, reads NAGVMQNPRHLVRRRGQEARLRCSPMKGHSHVYWYRQLPEEGLKFMVYLQKENIIDESGMPKERFSAEFPKEGPSILRIQQVVRGDSAAYFCASSNTGGTEAFFGQGTRLTVV.

This clone was observed a single time. This chain joins TRBV5-5 and TRBJ2-3; no definite D call. There are 17 residues in the CDR3. The germline V gene has CDR1 SGHKS and CDR2 YYEKEE (reference sequence). V was cut by 4 bases and J by 1 base, with 19 bases left in between. Written as DNA, the CDR3 is TGTGCCAGCAGCCTCCCGTTGGTTCTCCGGGGCACAGATACGCAGTATTTT. Amino acid sequence: CASSLPLVLRGTDTQYF.

The J gene is TRBJ2-3, the V gene TRBV7-3, with 9 bases matching TRBD1. This CDR3 comprises 16 residues. V lost 5 bases and J lost 2; bases outside the gene matches: 8. Germline assignment: CDR1 SGHTA and CDR2 FQGTGA. The CDR3 DNA reads as TGTGCCAGCAGCCCGGGACGGACAGGGGTCACAGATACGCAGTATTTT. Translated: CASSPGRTGVTDTQYF.

V and J are TRBV6-2 or TRBV6-3 and TRBJ2-3, with TRBD2 matching over 8 bases. In germline, CDR1 is MNHEY, CDR2 SVGEGT. V was pared by 5 bases and J by 4 bases, with 11 bases of the junction left unmatched. CDR3 length: 16 amino acids. In DNA, the CDR3 is TGTGCCAGCAGTCCCCCCAGCGGGAGTCATCCAGATACGCAGTATTTT. Its translation is CASSPPSGSHPDTQYF.

The chain links TRBV6-2 or TRBV6-3 to TRBJ1-6; TRBD1 agrees at 9 bases. The J segment lost 0 bases and the V segment lost 6 bases, leaving 6 bases of the junction unmatched. The CDR3 has 17 residues. Germline loops: CDR1 MNHEY, CDR2 SVGEGT. The CDR3 spells CASSGGQGSSYNSPLHF. CDR3 DNA: TGTGCCAGCAGCGGAGGACAGGGGAGCTCCTATAATTCACCCCTCCACTTT.

The V and J genes are TRBV4-3 and TRBJ2-7, with 9 bases matching TRBD2. Trimming took 3 bases from V and 2 from J; bases not matched to a gene: 5. The CDR3 totals 15 residues. Germline CDR1 is LGHNA and CDR2 is YSLEER. The CDR3 region is CASSQGLAYTYEQYF. The CDR3, as DNA: TGCGCCAGCAGCCAGGGACTAGCTTATACCTACGAGCAGTACTTC.

The CDR3 here is CASSKEMGANQPQHF. CDR3 nucleotide sequence: TGTGCCAGCAGCAAAGAGATGGGGGCCAATCAGCCCCAGCATTTT. The chain recombines TRBV9 with TRBJ1-5, with D maybe TRBD1 (6 bases). V shed 4 bases and J shed 3 bases, with 14 bases lying between them. This CDR3 comprises 15 residues. CDR1 and CDR2 from the germline V gene are SGDLS and YYNGEE.

This clone showed up just a few times. The chain couples TRBV6-5 to TRBJ1-5, with 8 bases lining up with TRBD1. CDR3 size: 15 residues. V lost 5 bases, J lost 6 bases, and 9 bases stayed unmatched. The V gene's germline CDR1 is MNHEY and CDR2 SVGAGI. CDR3: CASSRRSGGGQPQHF. CDR3 DNA: TGTGCCAGCAGTAGGCGATCAGGGGGCGGTCAGCCCCAGCATTTT.

The rearrangement uses TRBV7-9 and TRBJ1-5; D is undetermined. This CDR3 has 13 residues. Germline assignment: CDR1 SEHNR and CDR2 FQNEAQ (reference sequence). V was cut by 2 bases and J by 4 bases, with 6 bases left in between. CDR3 coding DNA: TGTGCCAGCAGCTTACAGAATAATCAGCCCCAGCATTTT. Its translation is CASSLQNNQPQHF.

The rearrangement links TRBV6-1 to TRBJ2-7; perhaps TRBD2 as D (6 bases). The CDR3 runs 17 residues. Germline values: CDR1 MNHNS, CDR2 SASEGT. Between the trimmed V and J ends, which lost 0 bases and 12 bases, there was a span of 27 bases. CDR3 protein: CASSEAFGGTEALPRYF. CDR3 DNA: TGTGCCAGCAGTGAAGCATTCGGAGGGACCGAGGCCCTCCCCCGGTACTTC.

This rearrangement joins TRBV18 to TRBJ2-7; 7 nucleotides line up with TRBD1. This CDR3 has 13 residues. CDR1 and CDR2 from the germline V gene are KGHSH and LQKENI. Germline trimming cut 3 bases from V and 6 bases from J; bases unmatched to any gene: 5. The CDR3 DNA follows: TGTGCCAGCTCACCCGGACAGGATACCGAGCAGTACTTC. Translation gives CASSPGQDTEQYF.

The count of this clone is one. The CDR3 sequence: CASTPGNQPQHF. CDR3 in DNA: TGTGCCAGCACCCCGGGGAATCAGCCCCAGCATTTT. This chain links TRBV6-5 with TRBJ1-5; D not resolved. The V end lost 7 bases, the J end lost 4 bases, and 8 bases lay between the germline ends. CDR3 length: 12 amino acids. Germline-derived CDR1 and CDR2 are MNHEY and SVGAGI.

The chain has TRBV7-9 and TRBJ2-7, with TRBD2 identical over 9 bases. CDR3 length: 16 residues. Trimming removed 1 base from V and 6 bases from J; junction bases left unmatched: 10. CDR1 and CDR2 from the germline V gene are SEHNR and FQNEAQ (reference sequence). The CDR3 DNA sequence: TGTGCCAGCAGCTTAGGGTTAGCGGGAGAGTTTTCCGAGCAGTACTTC. Encoded protein: CASSLGLAGEFSEQYF.

For this clone: Sequence at one end of the junction differs from germline and may be a read error. The chain combines TRBV2 with TRBJ1-2, with D maybe TRBD1 (5 bases). Per germline, CDR1 SNHLY and CDR2 FYNNEI. This CDR3 spans 14 amino acids. The CDR3 is CASSFPGGMRAISF. The CDR3 nucleotides read TGTGCCAGCAGTTTCCCTGGGGGGATGAGGGCGATCAGCTTC.

This clone was detected once. The chain uses TRBV28 and TRBJ1-1, with TRBD1 matching over 7 bases. The CDR3 spans 13 residues. V trimming: 8 bases; J trimming: 4 bases; junction bases outside the gene matches: 7. CDR1 is MDHEN and CDR2 is SYDVKM in the germline V gene. The CDR3 sequence: CASQDRAGTEAFF. CDR3 bases: TGTGCCAGCCAAGACAGGGCGGGCACTGAAGCTTTCTTT.